Listed below are T cell receptor beta chains from one sample, sequenced in a study of cytomegalovirus exposure and HLA in healthy donors. Some clones are missing from TCRdb's copy, which holds only in-frame ones; the method was immunoSEQ multiplex PCR. The repertoire holds roughly 120,000 clones, with 74% as singletons. The sequenced sample consisted of PBMCs. Receptor source: a man aged 25 to 40 in good health and CMV-seropositive. Both conserved end residues are part of each CDR3. Fields, in order: V gene, J gene, D gene, clone size, CDR3 DNA, CDR3 protein. A D gene is named only where the DNA matches it firmly. Size is stated for part of the rows, as once, few or many counts, or as a class when the clone is expanded.

TRBV4-3	TRBJ2-5	-	few	TGCGCCAGCAGCCAAGAGCAGTATGGGACCCAGTACTTC	CASSQEQYGTQYF
TRBV5-5	TRBJ1-5	TRBD1	-	TGTGCCAGCAGCTCCGGACAGGACTGGCAGCCCCAGCATTTT	CASSSGQDWQPQHF
TRBV4-3	TRBJ2-7	-	few	TGCGCCAGCAGCCAAGAGATGACAGCGTACGAGCAGTACTTC	CASSQEMTAYEQYF
TRBV29-1	TRBJ1-5	-	-	TGCAGCGTTGGGTCGAGCTCATCCCAGCATTTT	CSVGSSSSQHF
TRBV5-1	TRBJ1-1	TRBD1	-	TGCGCCAGCAGCTTGGGGACAGGGTCGGACACTGAAGCTTTCTTT	CASSLGTGSDTEAFF
TRBV6-5	TRBJ1-5	-	-	TGTGCCAGCAGCCCCGTAATAGATAGCAATCAGCCCCAGCATTTT	CASSPVIDSNQPQHF
TRBV27	TRBJ1-2	-	-	TGTGCCAGCAGTCACAGGGCTAACTATGGCTACACCTTC	CASSHRANYGYTF
TRBV2	TRBJ2-3	-	few	TGTGCCAGGGCCTCCGGGGCGGGGCTCACAGATACGCAGTATTTT	CARASGAGLTDTQYF
TRBV12-1	TRBJ1-2	-	-	TGTGCCAGCAGCGCTAGGACAGGGGACTATGGCTACACCTTC	CASSARTGDYGYTF
TRBV6-5	TRBJ1-6	-	-	TGTGCCAGCAGTTATTCGGGGGAGCATTCACCCCTCCACTTT	CASSYSGEHSPLHF
TRBV18	TRBJ1-1	TRBD1	once	TGTGCCAGCTCAGCCCGGGACAGGAGGGCGAACCCTGAAGCTTTCTTT	CASSARDRRANPEAFF
TRBV30	TRBJ2-1	TRBD1	once	TGTGCCTGGAACCTGGGACAGGGCAATGAGCAGTTCTTC	CAWNLGQGNEQFF
TRBV7-2	TRBJ1-6	-	-	TGTGCCAGCGGGCCAAATAATTCACCCCTCCACTTT	CASGPNNSPLHF
TRBV6-1	TRBJ2-1	-	-	TGTGCCGGATCTTGGGAGAGACACCCGGGGGTTGAGCAGTTCTTC	CAGSWERHPGVEQFF
TRBV28	TRBJ1-5	TRBD1	few	TGTGCCACGGGACAGGGAAGCAATCAGCCCCAGCATTTT	CATGQGSNQPQHF
TRBV29-1	TRBJ2-7	TRBD1	once	TGCAGCATAAGGGACAGGGCCTACGAGCAGTACTTC	CSIRDRAYEQYF
TRBV6-5	TRBJ1-1	-	-	TGTGCCAGCAGCCCCATCAGGGACACTGAAGCTTTCTTT	CASSPIRDTEAFF
TRBV5-1	TRBJ2-7	-	-	TGCGCCAGCAGCTTGGAGGGGCTGGGGACATACTCCTACGAGCAGTACTTC	CASSLEGLGTYSYEQYF
TRBV4-3	TRBJ1-5	-	-	TGCGCCAGCAGCCGTGGGCTACCGGGACAAGGGGACAATCAGCCCCAGCATTTT	CASSRGLPGQGDNQPQHF
TRBV7-9	TRBJ2-5	TRBD1	-	TGTGCCAGCAGCCCCGGGACAGCTCAAGAGACCCAGTACTTC	CASSPGTAQETQYF
TRBV10-3	TRBJ2-7	TRBD1	-	TGTGCCATCAGTAAGGACAGGGGCTACGAGCAGTACTTC	CAISKDRGYEQYF
TRBV7-9	TRBJ1-4	-	few	TGTGCCAGCAGCTCGAGGGGGACTAATGAAAAACTGTTTTTT	CASSSRGTNEKLFF
TRBV5-1	TRBJ2-1	TRBD2	-	TGCGCCAGCTGTACCGGGACTAGCTCCTACAATGAGCAGTTCTTC	CASCTGTSSYNEQFF
TRBV5-6	TRBJ2-3	TRBD1	-	TGTGCCAGCAGCCGGGACAGGGGAGGAGATACGCAGTATTTT	CASSRDRGGDTQYF
TRBV29-1	TRBJ2-7	TRBD2	few	TGCAGCGTTGAAGATCCAGGCGGGAGCTCCTACGAGCAGTACTTC	CSVEDPGGSSYEQYF
TRBV29-1	TRBJ1-2	TRBD1	-	TGCAGCGTGACGACAGGGGGAACCTATGGCTACCCCTTC	CSVTTGGTYGYPF
TRBV6-5	TRBJ1-1	-	-	TGTGCCAGCGGTGTAGCAGCTTTCTTT	CASGVAAFF
TRBV9	TRBJ2-3	-	-	TGTGCCAGCAGCGCTAAGTTGGGGACTAGCACAGATACGCAGTATTTT	CASSAKLGTSTDTQYF
TRBV15	TRBJ2-7	-	-	TGTGCCACCAGCAGAGATCGGGGAGAGATGGGATACGAGCAGTACTTC	CATSRDRGEMGYEQYF
TRBV29-1	TRBJ2-5	-	-	TGCAGCGTTGAGGGCTCGAGTTTTGGGGCCCAAGAGACCCAGTACTTC	CSVEGSSFGAQETQYF
TRBV6-1	TRBJ2-5	TRBD1	-	TGTGCCAGCAGTGTGGTGGCAGGGGGCTTAGAGACCCAGTACTTC	CASSVVAGGLETQYF
TRBV7-9	TRBJ2-5	-	-	TGTGCCAGCAGCTTAGTTCCCCGAGAGACCCAGTACTTC	CASSLVPRETQYF
TRBV2	TRBJ1-6	-	-	TGTGCCAGCAGCGTCTTGAGCTCCTATAATTCACCCCTCCACTTT	CASSVLSSYNSPLHF
TRBV27	TRBJ2-5	TRBD2	-	TGTGCCAGCAGCGTCCGACTAGCGGGGGGGCCGGAGACCCAGTACTTC	CASSVRLAGGPETQYF
TRBV19	TRBJ1-4	-	-	TGTGCCAGTAGTATTTCGGGTGCAACTAATGAAAAACTGTTTTTT	CASSISGATNEKLFF
TRBV5-6	TRBJ1-6	-	-	TGTGCCAGCAGCTCTAGACCGGCTAATTCACCCCTCCACTTT	CASSSRPANSPLHF
TRBV6-1	TRBJ2-7	TRBD1	few	TGTGCCAGCCCGGAGGGGACAGGGGCCTACGAGCAGTACTTC	CASPEGTGAYEQYF
TRBV7-6	TRBJ1-6	-	-	TGTGCCAGCAGCTTAGGCCCCGGGAAGGATAATTCACCCCTCCACTTT	CASSLGPGKDNSPLHF
TRBV5-6	TRBJ2-5	-	-	TGTGCCAGCAGCTTGGATGGAGGGGGCGGAGAGACCCAGTACTTC	CASSLDGGGGETQYF
TRBV4-2	TRBJ2-2	TRBD2	-	TGTGCCAGCAGCCAAGCGGGACTAGCGGGGGGCCCGAACACCGGGGAGCTGTTTTTT	CASSQAGLAGGPNTGELFF
TRBV7-2	TRBJ2-1	TRBD1	-	TGTGCCAGCAGCTTAGTTGTACTGACAGGGGCTAGCAATGAGCAGTTCTTC	CASSLVVLTGASNEQFF
TRBV2	TRBJ2-7	TRBD1	-	TGTGCCAGCAGTGAAAGACCGGGACAGGGTCCCTACGAGCAGTACTTC	CASSERPGQGPYEQYF
TRBV12-2	TRBJ1-4	-	-	TGTGCAAGTCGCCCCAGGGCTGGAGGGGATGAAAAACTGTTTTTT	CASRPRAGGDEKLFF
TRBV25-1	TRBJ1-5	TRBD1	-	TGTGCCAGCAGTGATCGACAGGGTTTCGATCAGCCCCAGCATTTT	CASSDRQGFDQPQHF
TRBV5-1	TRBJ2-7	-	-	TGCGCCAGCAGCGCGGGGTCAGGGAGGTACGAGCAGTACTTC	CASSAGSGRYEQYF